The T cell receptor (beta chain) under discussion was sequenced for a study of T cell responses to AZD1222 COVID-19 vaccine. Findings and limits, study-wide: The number of AZD1222 recipients seropositive at baseline was only six. Clonal diversity may have been underestimated, and the donors were mostly white British, with more females than males. Only after the peak T cell response were repertoires sampled. Nearly half of the spike-specific TCRs reportedly recognize variant regions that carry no mutations.

Comments on this clone: The antigen is not known.

Clones were read by immunoSEQ multiplex PCR, and TCRdb kept only the in-frame ones, dropping some. Among about 120,000 clones, about 85% were seen once, and the ten largest hold around 3%. V shed 4 bases and J shed 9 bases, with 15 bases lying between them. Germline assignment: CDR1 SGHVS and CDR2 FQNEAQ. The CDR3 covers 13 residues. This receptor was identified in an adult in good health. The specimen comprised peripheral blood, sampled on day 0 of AZD1222 vaccination. The rearrangement links TRBV7-8 to TRBJ2-5, with no clear D. CDR3: CASSSPSARAQYF. The CDR3 DNA is TGTGCCAGCAGCTCTCCCTCGGCTCGGGCCCAGTACTTC.